The present T cell receptor (beta chain) was sequenced within a study of T cell responses to AZD1222 COVID-19 vaccine. Background on the study: The analysis combined second doses at about 4 or about 12 weeks. Overall study findings and caveats: Seropositivity was recorded at baseline in only 5 or 6 AZD1222 recipients. Females outnumbered males among donors, who were mostly white British; clonal diversity was possibly underestimated.

Only in-frame clones appear in the TCRdb table, and some are missing; sequencing was by immunoSEQ multiplex PCR. The data show 120,000 to 150,000 clones, about 90% seen once. As concerns this clone: No antigen is known for it.

The CDR3 runs 15 residues. V lost 2 bases and J lost 9; bases outside the gene matches: 1. The germline V gene has CDR1 MDHEN and CDR2 SYDVKM. This chain joins TRBV28 and TRBJ2-2; 15 positions match TRBD2. This clonotype was obtained from an adult in good health. The sample was peripheral blood, taken on day 0 of AZD1222 vaccination. The CDR3 DNA reads TGTGCCAGCAGTTTAGGGACTAGCGGGAGGTGGGAGCTGTTTTTT. As protein: CASSLGTSGRWELFF. Full variable domain (missing parts from reference TRBV28 and TRBJ2-2): DVKVTQSSRYLVKRTGEKVFLECVQDMDHENMFWYRQDPGLGLRLIYFSYDVKMKEKGDIPEGYSVSREKKERFSLILESASTNQTSMYLCASSLGTSGRWELFFGEGSRLTVL.